These 21 T cell receptor beta chains share one sample of origin, sequenced in a study of blood T cell repertoires in COVID-19. The assay was immunoSEQ multiplex PCR, and TCRdb's table has in-frame clones only and misses some. The profile shows 300,000 to 350,000 clones, 70% to 90% of them singletons. Sequenced input: PBMCs or T cells enriched from blood (not recorded which). These receptors were obtained from a man aged 25 to 40 who had recovered from COVID-19.

The rearrangement links TRBV7-6 to TRBJ1-1; D call uncertain. The V and J ends lost 3 bases and 1 base respectively, with 6 bases between them. The CDR3 length is 13 residues. Germline values: CDR1 SGHVS, CDR2 FNYEAQ. The CDR3 DNA reads TGTGCCAGCAGCTTTGCGGGGAACACTGAAGCTTTCTTT. Translated, it gives CASSFAGNTEAFF.

This clone was found a few times. V gene TRBV27 combines with J gene TRBJ1-4; a possible D gene is TRBD1 (5 bases). The V end was cut by 1 base, the J end by 7 bases, with 19 bases between. CDR1 and CDR2 from the germline V gene are MNHEY and SMNVEV (reference sequence). CDR3 size: 17 residues. CDR3 protein: CASSLLSRRGGGEKLFF. CDR3 in DNA: TGTGCCAGCAGTTTATTATCCCGGAGGGGAGGTGGTGAAAAACTGTTTTTT.

The V gene is TRBV10-3, the J gene TRBJ2-1, with 14 positions matching TRBD2. This CDR3 comprises 22 residues. V lost 6 bases, J lost 9 bases, and 28 bases stayed unmatched. Germline CDR1 and CDR2: ENHRY and SYGVKD. The CDR3 loop reads CAIRATTTSSGTSGGAYGEQFF. CDR3 in DNA: TGTGCCATCAGAGCAACCACCACCTCATCCGGGACTAGCGGGGGTGCTTATGGTGAGCAGTTCTTC.

This chain connects TRBV3-1 (or the pseudogene TRBV3-2) to TRBJ2-5, with 9 bases fitting TRBD2. The CDR3 runs 16 residues. Looked up from germline, CDR1 is LGHDT and CDR2 is YNNKEL (reference sequence). Trimming removed 3 bases from V and 5 bases from J; junction bases left unmatched: 10. Written as DNA, the CDR3 is TGTGCCAGCAGCCAGGGACTAGCCGCGATCGTGGAGACCCAGTACTTC. Its translation is CASSQGLAAIVETQYF.

V gene TRBV7-2 combines with J gene TRBJ2-2, with 15 bases fitting TRBD2. V lost 5 bases and J lost 4; bases outside the gene matches: 5. The CDR3 is 17 residues long. Germline V gives CDR1 SGHTA, CDR2 FQGNSA. The chain's CDR3 is CASSKSGLAGGTGELFF. CDR3 coding DNA: TGTGCCAGCAGCAAATCGGGACTAGCGGGGGGCACCGGGGAGCTGTTTTTT.

J is TRBJ1-1 and V is TRBV10-1; no reliable D call. The V end was cut by 4 bases, the J end by 5 bases, with 11 bases between. The CDR3 totals 13 residues. Germline V gene lookup returns CDR1 WNHNN and CDR2 SYGVQD (reference sequence). CDR3: CASSGAPGTEAFF. The CDR3 nucleotides are TGCGCCAGCAGTGGGGCACCGGGAACTGAAGCTTTCTTT.

J is TRBJ2-4 and V is TRBV13; 15 bases agree with TRBD2. J lost 0 bases, V lost 6 bases, and 12 bases had no gene match. The V gene's germline CDR1 is PRHDT and CDR2 FYEKMQ (reference sequence). The CDR3 sequence is 20 residues long. CDR3 sequence: CASRPGTSGGMDLAKNIQYF. Written as DNA, the CDR3 is TGTGCCAGCAGACCCGGGACTAGCGGGGGGATGGACCTAGCCAAAAACATTCAGTACTTC.

This chain uses TRBV27 with TRBJ2-7, with 9 bases that match TRBD1. With 5 bases clipped from V and 8 bases from J, the junction kept 13 bases outside the gene matches. The CDR3 is made up of 15 amino acids. In germline, CDR1 is MNHEY, CDR2 SMNVEV (reference sequence). The CDR3 nucleotides are TGTGCCAGCAGTCCCATCGGACAGGGGTTAAACCAGCAGTACTTC. Encoded protein: CASSPIGQGLNQQYF.

CDR3 residues: CASSYNRLYGYTF. The CDR3, as DNA: TGTGCCAGCAGTTACAACAGGCTCTATGGCTACACCTTC. V and J are TRBV6-5 and TRBJ1-2; TRBD1 might be the D (5 bases). CDR3 size: 13 residues. V lost 2 bases and J lost 4, with 8 bases in between. Germline CDR1 reads MNHEY; CDR2 reads SVGAGI.

The V gene is TRBV7-2, the J gene TRBJ2-3, with TRBD2 matching 9 bases. Per the germline V gene, CDR1 is SGHTA and CDR2 is FQGNSA. This CDR3 spans 15 amino acids. The V segment lost 0 bases and the J segment 6 bases; nucleotides outside the gene matches: 4. For the CDR3, the DNA is TGTGCCAGCAGCTTAGCAGGCGGGGGGGTGGATACGCAGTATTTT. Its protein product is CASSLAGGGVDTQYF.

This chain links TRBV3-1 (or the pseudogene TRBV3-2) with TRBJ1-5; possible D gene TRBD1, 5 bases. The germline gives CDR1 LGHDT, CDR2 YNNKEL (reference sequence). V lost 5 bases to trimming and J lost 5 bases, with 10 bases between them. The length of the CDR3 is 13 residues. Here the CDR3 reads CASSYSTDQPQHF. The CDR3 bases are TGTGCCAGCAGCTACTCGACAGATCAGCCCCAGCATTTT.

V usage is TRBV27 and J usage is TRBJ1-1; D unclear. Germline CDR1 MNHEY, CDR2 SMNVEV (reference sequence). The germline V and J ends were trimmed by 6 bases and 3 bases, with 14 bases remaining between them. The CDR3 extends over 14 amino acids. The CDR3, as DNA: TGTGCCAGCAGGGCGTGGGAGGGCTACACTGAAGCTTTCTTT. It yields the protein CASRAWEGYTEAFF.

Only one count was recorded for this clone. The chain carries TRBV9 and TRBJ2-7; 8 bases match TRBD2. V lost 0 bases to trimming and J lost 5 bases; unmatched junction nucleotides: 7. The CDR3 spans 15 residues. Germline V gives CDR1 SGDLS, CDR2 YYNGEE. The CDR3 here is CASSVGRGALDEQYF. CDR3 sequence (DNA): TGTGCCAGCAGCGTAGGGCGGGGGGCCCTCGACGAGCAGTACTTC.

The rearrangement links TRBV2 to TRBJ1-2; unclear D gene. Germline V gene lookup returns CDR1 SNHLY and CDR2 FYNNEI. V dropped 6 bases and J dropped 3 bases, with 11 bases sitting between them. The CDR3 is made up of 13 amino acids. In nucleotides, the CDR3 is TGTGCCAGCAGCTCCGACGGAGACTATGGCTACACCTTC. It specifies CASSSDGDYGYTF.

In this sample, this clone turned up a few times. The chain uses TRBV15 and TRBJ1-4; D gene uncertain. Germline V gene lookup returns CDR1 LNHNV and CDR2 YYDKDF (reference sequence). This CDR3 has 15 amino acids. Trimming pared 0 bases from V and 7 bases from J, leaving 12 bases between. Written as DNA, the CDR3 is TGTGCCACCAGCAGAGATAAGGAGGGCAGTGAAAAACTGTTTTTT. Translated: CATSRDKEGSEKLFF.

For the CDR3, the DNA is TGCAGTGCTAGACCCGAGAGGGACTACACCTTC. As protein: CSARPERDYTF. This sequence joins TRBV20-1 and TRBJ1-2, with D unresolved. Germline CDR1 is DFQATT and CDR2 is SNEGSKA (reference sequence). The ends were cut back, 2 bases at V and 10 bases at J, with 11 bases in the middle. The CDR3 sequence is 11 residues long.

This clone was seen more than once but under ten times. V gene TRBV19 combines with J gene TRBJ1-4; the match to TRBD1 covers 9 bases. In germline, CDR1 is LNHDA, CDR2 SQIVND (reference sequence). V shed 5 bases, J shed 6 bases, and the junction held 10 bases outside the gene matches. The CDR3 extends over 16 amino acids. The CDR3 spells CASSLSNRGRDEKLFF. CDR3 DNA: TGTGCCAGTAGTCTCTCCAACAGGGGGCGCGATGAAAAACTGTTTTTT. The variable domain in full, completed from reference TRBV19 and TRBJ1-4, reads DGGITQSPKYLFRKEGQNVTLSCEQNLNHDAMYWYRQDPGQGLRLIYYSQIVNDFQKGDIAEGYSVSREKKESFPLTVTSAQKNPTAFYLCASSLSNRGRDEKLFFGSGTQLSVL.

The V call is TRBV7-6, the J call TRBJ2-3, with 13 bases fitting TRBD2. Losses at the gene ends were 5 bases for V and 0 bases for J; bases not matched to a gene: 2. Looked up from germline, CDR1 is SGHVS and CDR2 is FNYEAQ. The CDR3 runs to 16 residues. CDR3 region: CASSPGLAGSTDTQYF. CDR3 coding DNA: TGTGCCAGCAGCCCGGGACTAGCGGGAAGCACAGATACGCAGTATTTT.

The V and J genes are TRBV4-1 and TRBJ1-2; possible D gene TRBD1, 6 bases. CDR1 MGHRA and CDR2 YSYEKL come from the germline V gene. The ends were cut back, 6 bases at V and 0 bases at J, with 17 bases in the middle. CDR3 length equals 16 residues. CDR3 loop: CASRLQGVGANYGYTF. The CDR3 region has the DNA TGCGCCAGCAGGTTACAGGGCGTTGGAGCTAACTATGGCTACACCTTC.

This clone was recorded once. This chain uses TRBV5-1 with TRBJ2-3, with TRBD2 identical over 10 bases. CDR1 and CDR2 (germline): SGHRS, YFSETQ. Trimming took 0 bases from V and 3 from J; bases not matched to a gene: 10. The CDR3 totals 18 residues. CDR3 loop: CASSLVGFSGGATDTQYF. The CDR3 DNA reads TGCGCCAGCAGCTTGGTGGGATTCAGCGGGGGGGCGACAGATACGCAGTATTTT.

This chain links TRBV7-8 with TRBJ1-1; a possible D gene is TRBD1 (6 bases). Germline values: CDR1 SGHVS, CDR2 FQNEAQ. Trimming cost V 4 bases and J 4 bases, with 13 bases left between them. The CDR3 has 14 residues. CDR3 in DNA: TGTGCCAGCAGCTCGTACACAGGGAGCACTGAAGCTTTCTTT. Protein sequence: CASSSYTGSTEAFF.